Below are 15 T cell receptor beta chains sequenced from a single sample in a study of blood T cells in healthy people across ages. A J-beta primer mix and a sample-barcoded 5' primer were used in a second PCR of about 7 to 12 cycles. A single record per CDR3 protein comes from TCRdb applying MiXCR to the 5' RACE reads. The data show some 1.5 million distinct CDR3 sequences, roughly 27% seen once. Sequenced: blood. The source is a woman in her 30s in good health.

This clonotype occurred a few times. The chain combines TRBV19 with TRBJ2-7, with D possibly called TRBD1 or TRBD2 (5 bases each). The CDR3 sequence is 15 residues long. The germline CDR1 and CDR2 sequences are LNHDA and SQIVND (reference sequence). V was shortened by 8 bases and J by 4 bases, with 21 bases between the two germline ends. This CDR3 reads CASATLGTAAYEQYF. As DNA, the CDR3 is TGTGCCAGTGCTACCCTCGGGACGGCAGCTTACGAGCAGTACTTC.

This clonotype was counted ten times or more. The chain employs TRBV5-1 and TRBJ2-1; D may be TRBD2 (7 bases). The germline gives CDR1 SGHRS, CDR2 YFSETQ. Between the trimmed V and J ends, which lost 0 bases and 5 bases, there was a span of 12 bases. The CDR3 runs 15 residues. The CDR3 loop is CASSLVRGGNNEQFF. The CDR3 nucleotides read TGCGCCAGCAGCTTGGTGAGGGGGGGGAACAATGAGCAGTTCTTC.

About this clonotype itself: A much larger clone lies a single base off, so this may be a read error. This sequence joins TRBV3-1 and TRBJ2-7, with a weak D call TRBD1 (6 bases). From germline, CDR1 is LGHDT and CDR2 YNNKEL (reference sequence). V lost 7 bases and J lost 6, with 16 bases in between. The CDR3 extends over 13 amino acids. CDR3 DNA: TGTGCCAGCAACCTCCGGGACATCGCCGAGCAGTACTTC. Protein: CASNLRDIAEQYF.

V usage is TRBV20-1 and J usage is TRBJ1-6; no clear D gene. Germline V gives CDR1 DFQATT, CDR2 SNEGSKA (reference sequence). The length of the CDR3 is 15 residues. Between the trimmed V and J ends, which lost 1 base and 9 bases, there was a span of 16 bases. CDR3 nucleotides: TGCAGTGCTAGAGGGCAGGTGGAAGTCAGTTCACCCCTCCACTTT. This gives the protein CSARGQVEVSSPLHF.

The sample holds a few counts of this clonotype. The rearrangement joins TRBV7-2 to TRBJ2-5; maybe TRBD1 (6 bases). Germline CDR1 and CDR2: SGHTA and FQGNSA. Trimming removed 2 bases from V and 1 base from J, with 11 bases in between. CDR3 length equals 15 residues. Here the CDR3 DNA reads TGTGCCAGCAGCTTACAAAAGGACAGCCAAGAGACCCAGTACTTC. It translates to CASSLQKDSQETQYF.

The gene calls are TRBV5-6 and TRBJ2-7, with D possibly matching TRBD2 (5 bases). Trimming cost V 2 bases and J 7 bases, with 16 bases left between them. The length of the CDR3 is 14 residues. CDR1 SGHDT and CDR2 YYEEEE come from the germline V gene. CDR3 coding DNA: TGTGCCAGCAGCTTTCGGGCGCCCCGAGGGGAGCAGTACTTC. Protein: CASSFRAPRGEQYF.

This clonotype was observed many times. The rearrangement joins TRBV15 to TRBJ1-2; TRBD1 aligns across 7 bases. Germline CDR1 and CDR2: LNHNV and YYDKDF (reference sequence). Trimming took 1 base from V and 2 from J; bases not matched to a gene: 4. The length of the CDR3 is 15 residues. The CDR3 is CATSRGSGQNYGYTF. The CDR3 DNA follows: TGTGCCACCAGCAGAGGGTCGGGACAGAACTATGGCTACACCTTC.

A few counts support this clonotype. This may be a read error, as it is one base from a much larger clone. The chain carries TRBV7-6 and TRBJ2-7, with D perhaps being TRBD1 or TRBD2 (5 bases each). CDR1 is SGHVS and CDR2 is FNYEAQ in the germline V gene. V lost 0 bases, J lost 2 bases, and 11 bases lay in between. The CDR3 runs to 15 residues. Here the CDR3 DNA reads TGTGCCAGCAGCTTAGCTCTACGGGGCCCCTACGAGCAGTACTTC. Translated: CASSLALRGPYEQYF.

Notes on this clonotype: One end of the junction varies from germline; a read error may be responsible. The J gene is TRBJ2-1, the V gene TRBV12-3 or TRBV12-4; D call uncertain. This CDR3 has 13 amino acids. The CDR3 region is CASSLGQHNGQFF. CDR3 DNA sequence: TGTGCCAGCAGTTTAGGACAACACAATGGGCAGTTCTTC.

V gene TRBV30 combines with J gene TRBJ1-1; D unclear. Trimming stripped 3 bases from V and 4 bases from J, with 12 bases between. Germline CDR1 and CDR2: GTSNPN and SVGIG (reference sequence). There are 13 residues in the CDR3. The CDR3 DNA is TGTGCCTGGAGGCTGGAGGGTAGCACTGAAGCTTTCTTT. This codes for CAWRLEGSTEAFF.

V usage is TRBV15 and J usage is TRBJ2-1, with 8 bases matching TRBD2. CDR3 length equals 15 residues. Looked up from germline, CDR1 is LNHNV and CDR2 is YYDKDF (reference sequence). V was pared by 5 bases and J by 5 bases, with 8 bases of the junction left unmatched. The DNA for the CDR3 is TGTGCCACCAGCTTCCTGGCGGGGGGACACAATGAGCAGTTCTTC. It translates to CATSFLAGGHNEQFF.

This clonotype turned up a few times. The rearrangement uses TRBV20-1 and TRBJ2-7; 10 nucleotides line up with TRBD2. V trimming: 0 bases; J trimming: 3 bases; junction bases outside the gene matches: 5. The CDR3 covers 15 residues. Germline V gene data show CDR1 as DFQATT and CDR2 as SNEGSKA (reference sequence). The CDR3 nucleotides read TGCAGTGCTAGAGAAGGGACTAGCGCCAGCTACGAGCAGTACTTC. As protein: CSAREGTSASYEQYF.

The chain joins TRBV28 to TRBJ2-6; TRBD2 matches 11 bases. Germline lookup yields CDR1 MDHEN and CDR2 SYDVKM. The CDR3 is 17 residues long. Trimming removed 8 bases from V and 2 bases from J; junction bases left unmatched: 8. The CDR3 nucleotides read TGTGCCAGCGTGGAGCTAGCGGGGGGCGCTGGGGCCAACGTCCTGACTTTC. The encoded protein is CASVELAGGAGANVLTF.

This clonotype has only a few counts. The V gene is TRBV5-6, the J gene TRBJ1-5; D unclear. CDR1 and CDR2 (germline): SGHDT, YYEEEE. The CDR3 is 17 residues long. Deletions cut 0 bases from V and 4 bases from J, with 17 bases between. The CDR3 sequence is CASSLAGRPLRNQPQHF. CDR3 nucleotides: TGTGCCAGCAGCTTGGCAGGAAGACCACTAAGGAATCAGCCCCAGCATTTT.

In its sample, this clonotype was seen many times. V is TRBV10-3 and J is TRBJ2-7, with a weak D call TRBD2 (6 bases). The CDR3 is 14 amino acids. Trimming took 4 bases from V and 1 from J, leaving 11 bases between them. Germline V gene sequence: CDR1 ENHRY, CDR2 SYGVKD. The DNA of the CDR3 is TGTGCCATCAGTGGGATTCGGGGGTCCTACGAGCAGTACTTC. It specifies CAISGIRGSYEQYF.